A single sample gave rise to the 30 T cell receptor beta chains below, sequenced in a study of cytomegalovirus exposure and HLA in healthy donors. The PCR was carried out with 60 Vbeta primers and 13 Jbeta primers. Measured with immunoSEQ multiplex PCR; TCRdb has only the in-frame clones, and not every one. The data hold under 200,000 clones, with around 68% observed a single time. The sample consisted of PBMCs. The receptors here all came from a man in his fifties in good health and CMV-seronegative.

The V gene is TRBV9, the J gene TRBJ2-7; D unclear. V lost 4 bases and J lost 0, with 14 bases in between. This CDR3 spans 15 amino acids. The germline V gene has CDR1 SGDLS and CDR2 YYNGEE. Written as DNA, the CDR3 is TGTGCCAGCAGCACGAGCGCTGAGATCTCCTACGAGCAGTACTTC. It encodes CASSTSAEISYEQYF.

This rearrangement joins TRBV9 to TRBJ2-7, with a tentative D call TRBD2 (6 bases). CDR3 length equals 16 residues. Trimming stripped 2 bases from V and 4 bases from J, with 19 bases between. Germline loops: CDR1 SGDLS, CDR2 YYNGEE. CDR3 region: CASSVADLAAVYEQYF. The CDR3 DNA follows: TGTGCCAGCAGCGTTGCGGACTTAGCGGCTGTATACGAGCAGTACTTC.

The chain recombines TRBV28 with TRBJ1-2; D remains ambiguous. Germline CDR1 is MDHEN and CDR2 is SYDVKM. Trimming pared 5 bases from V and 2 bases from J, leaving 15 bases between. The CDR3 extends over 15 amino acids. The CDR3 spells CASSRGRAGNYGYTF. The CDR3 nucleotides are TGTGCCAGCAGTCGTGGGCGGGCCGGAAACTATGGCTACACCTTC.

The sample holds one count of this clone. The chain is built from TRBV6-5 and TRBJ1-2, with D possibly being TRBD1 (5 bases). The CDR3 has 13 amino acids. Trimming shortened V by 2 bases and J by 10 bases, and 14 bases separated the two germline ends. Germline-derived CDR1 and CDR2 are MNHEY and SVGAGI. CDR3 amino acids: CASSYPGGSDYTF. The CDR3, as DNA: TGTGCCAGCAGTTACCCGGGGGGGTCCGACTACACCTTC.

The V call is TRBV9, the J call TRBJ2-1; 13 bases agree with TRBD2. Trimming cost V 4 bases and J 3 bases; bases outside gene matches: 10. Germline V gives CDR1 SGDLS, CDR2 YYNGEE. This CDR3 region has 18 residues. The CDR3 here is CASSPSLGLAGNYNEQFF. CDR3 in DNA: TGTGCCAGCAGCCCTTCCCTGGGACTAGCGGGGAACTACAATGAGCAGTTCTTC.

This chain connects TRBV18 to TRBJ1-1; D is possibly TRBD1 (6 bases). Trimming removed 6 bases at V and 4 bases at J, with 9 bases between. The CDR3 has 12 amino acids. Per germline, CDR1 KGHSH and CDR2 LQKENI. The CDR3 DNA follows: TGTGCCAGCTCCCGGGACACCACTGAAGCTTTCTTT. It translates to CASSRDTTEAFF. Together with reference TRBV18 and TRBJ1-1, the CDR3 gives the full variable domain: NAGVMQNPRHLVRRRGQEARLRCSPMKGHSHVYWYRQLPEEGLKFMVYLQKENIIDESGMPKERFSAEFPKEGPSILRIQQVVRGDSAAYFCASSRDTTEAFFGQGTRLTVV.

This chain joins TRBV25-1 and TRBJ2-3; no reliable D call. V shed 6 bases and J shed 0 bases, with 10 bases lying between them. The CDR3 runs 14 residues. Germline V gene lookup returns CDR1 MGHDK and CDR2 SYGVNS. The CDR3 DNA reads as TGTGCCAGCAGCCCCACGACTAGCACAGATACGCAGTATTTT. The encoded protein is CASSPTTSTDTQYF.

In this sample, this clone turned up a few times. V usage is TRBV6-5 and J usage is TRBJ1-1; tentatively, D is TRBD1 (5 bases). In germline, CDR1 is MNHEY, CDR2 SVGAGI. The germline V and J ends were trimmed by 4 bases and 6 bases, with 15 bases remaining between them. CDR3 length: 14 residues. As DNA, the CDR3 is TGTGCCAGCAGTTCCCGGATTAGGGGCGCTGAAGCTTTCTTT. It encodes CASSSRIRGAEAFF.

The table lists this clone with a count of one. The chain employs TRBV7-4 and TRBJ2-1; a weak D match, TRBD2 (6 bases). Germline V gene lookup returns CDR1 SGHVT and CDR2 SQSDAQ. The CDR3 spans 17 residues. Trimming stripped 0 bases from V and 8 bases from J, with 20 bases between. The CDR3 here is CASSLALARPPSDEQFF. The CDR3 DNA reads TGTGCCAGCAGCTTAGCCCTAGCGCGACCGCCTTCGGATGAGCAGTTCTTC.

V and J are TRBV10-3 and TRBJ2-3; D is possibly TRBD1 (5 bases). The CDR3 consists of 15 residues. CDR1 and CDR2 from the germline V gene are ENHRY and SYGVKD. The V end was cut by 8 bases, the J end by 0 bases, with 15 bases between. Here the CDR3 reads CAISLGHASTDTQYF. CDR3 sequence (DNA): TGTGCCATCTCCTTAGGACACGCTAGCACAGATACGCAGTATTTT.

In this sample, this clone turned up a few times. The V gene is TRBV19, the J gene TRBJ1-5; TRBD1 matches 7 bases. This CDR3 spans 13 amino acids. Germline CDR1 is LNHDA and CDR2 is SQIVND (reference sequence). After removal of 3 bases from V and 10 bases from J, the junction contained 6 bases not matched to a gene. The CDR3 nucleotides are TGTGCCAGTAGTATGGAGGGGGCTGGACCCCAGCATTTT. As protein: CASSMEGAGPQHF.

This clone was seen once. Additional DNA sequences in this sample encode the identical CDR3. The genes are TRBV9 and TRBJ2-1, with 8 bases fitting TRBD2. Germline lookup yields CDR1 SGDLS and CDR2 YYNGEE. V lost 0 bases to trimming and J lost 4 bases; unmatched junction nucleotides: 3. The CDR3 totals 15 residues. CDR3 sequence (DNA): TGTGCCAGCAGCGTAGGACTAGCGTTGTACAATGAGCAGTTCTTC. The encoded protein is CASSVGLALYNEQFF. Full variable domain (missing parts from reference TRBV9 and TRBJ2-1): DSGVTQTPKHLITATGQRVTLRCSPRSGDLSVYWYQQSLDQGLQFLIQYYNGEERAKGNILERFSAQQFPDLHSELNLSSLELGDSALYFCASSVGLALYNEQFFGPGTRLTVL.

The V call is TRBV19, the J call TRBJ2-7, with TRBD1 matching over 11 bases. From germline, CDR1 is LNHDA and CDR2 SQIVND (reference sequence). The V and J ends lost 3 bases and 3 bases, in that order; junction bases with no gene match: 4. The CDR3 extends over 15 amino acids. The chain's CDR3 is CASSIWDRGIYEQYF. Here the CDR3 DNA reads TGTGCCAGTAGTATCTGGGACAGGGGGATCTACGAGCAGTACTTC. The variable domain in full, with the rest retrieved from reference TRBV19 and TRBJ2-7, is DGGITQSPKYLFRKEGQNVTLSCEQNLNHDAMYWYRQDPGQGLRLIYYSQIVNDFQKGDIAEGYSVSREKKESFPLTVTSAQKNPTAFYLCASSIWDRGIYEQYFGPGTRLTVT.

The V gene is TRBV19, the J gene TRBJ2-3, with D maybe TRBD2 (5 bases). V was shortened by 7 bases and J by 6 bases, with 14 bases between the two germline ends. This CDR3 is built from 13 residues. The germline V gene has CDR1 LNHDA and CDR2 SQIVND (reference sequence). CDR3 in amino acids: CASKGNGIDTQYF. In DNA, the CDR3 is TGTGCCAGTAAGGGAAACGGGATTGATACGCAGTATTTT.

V usage is TRBV5-1 and J usage is TRBJ2-7; a possible D gene is TRBD1 (8 bases). Trimming removed 0 bases from V and 6 bases from J, with 16 bases in between. CDR3 length: 15 amino acids. From germline, CDR1 is SGHRS and CDR2 YFSETQ. The CDR3 region is CASSLDGQGGSEQYF. DNA of the CDR3: TGCGCCAGCAGCTTGGATGGACAGGGAGGGTCCGAGCAGTACTTC. Together with reference TRBV5-1 and TRBJ2-7, the CDR3 gives the full variable domain: KAGVTQTPRYLIKTRGQQVTLSCSPISGHRSVSWYQQTPGQGLQFLFEYFSETQRNKGNFPGRFSGRQFSNSRSEMNVSTLELGDSALYLCASSLDGQGGSEQYFGPGTRLTVT.

The chain combines TRBV5-4 with TRBJ2-5; D may be TRBD2 (7 bases). Germline CDR1 SGHNT, CDR2 YYREEE (reference sequence). This CDR3 has 15 amino acids. V was pared by 2 bases and J by 4 bases, with 15 bases between. CDR3 residues: CASSFAGASGETQYF. The DNA of the CDR3 is TGTGCCAGCAGCTTTGCGGGGGCGTCCGGAGAGACCCAGTACTTC.

This clone was seen more than once but under ten times. The gene calls are TRBV15 and TRBJ2-3; D is unclear. Germline values: CDR1 LNHNV, CDR2 YYDKDF (reference sequence). Trimming took 0 bases from V and 0 from J, leaving 16 bases between them. The CDR3 has 18 amino acids. CDR3 DNA sequence: TGTGCCACCAGCAGAGATAGGTGGTTGGTGACTAGCACAGATACGCAGTATTTT. Translated: CATSRDRWLVTSTDTQYF.

The chain carries TRBV6-1 and TRBJ1-5; 11 bases agree with TRBD1. Germline loops: CDR1 MNHNS, CDR2 SASEGT. With V trimmed by 8 bases and J by 5 bases, 8 bases remained unmatched. The CDR3 covers 15 residues. Here the CDR3 DNA reads TGTGCCAGCTGGAGGGACAGGGGGAACTATCAGCCCCAGCATTTT. Amino acids: CASWRDRGNYQPQHF.

This chain connects TRBV2 to TRBJ2-3; perhaps TRBD1 as D (6 bases). The germline V and J ends were trimmed by 8 bases and 2 bases, with 20 bases remaining between them. Germline CDR1 is SNHLY and CDR2 is FYNNEI. The CDR3 sequence is 16 residues long. CDR3 in amino acids: CASRGLSGVPTDTQYF. In nucleotides, the CDR3 is TGTGCCAGCCGCGGGCTTTCAGGGGTTCCCACAGATACGCAGTATTTT.

This clone was counted a few times. The V and J genes are TRBV7-9 and TRBJ2-7; 8 nucleotides match TRBD2. CDR1 is SEHNR, CDR2 FQNEAQ, per germline (reference sequence). The ends lost 11 bases at V and 4 bases at J; junction bases unmatched: 13. This CDR3 comprises 14 residues. Here the CDR3 DNA reads TGTGCCTCCCAATCGGGGGGGGGCGGTTACGAGCAGTACTTC. Translated, it gives CASQSGGGGYEQYF.

Written as DNA, the CDR3 is TGTGCCAGCAATCCCGGGGGGAACACTGAAGCTTTCTTT. This gives the protein CASNPGGNTEAFF. V gene TRBV6-5 combines with J gene TRBJ1-1; maybe TRBD1 (5 bases). Germline CDR1 and CDR2: MNHEY and SVGAGI. The CDR3 has 13 residues. V lost 7 bases and J 1 base, leaving 10 bases between the germline ends.

This clone was detected only a few times. A read error may produce the germline difference seen at one junction end. This chain joins TRBV7-9 and TRBJ2-1; a weak D match, TRBD1 (5 bases). CDR3 length equals 12 residues. Per germline, CDR1 SEHNR and CDR2 FQNEAQ (reference sequence). The chain's CDR3 is CSSSPGYNEQFF. CDR3 bases: TGTTCCAGCAGCCCAGGGTACAATGAGCAGTTCTTC.

The V call is TRBV7-2, the J call TRBJ2-5, with TRBD2 matching 9 bases. Germline values: CDR1 SGHTA, CDR2 FQGNSA. This CDR3 has 16 residues. The V segment lost 1 base and the J segment 5 bases; nucleotides outside the gene matches: 8. For the CDR3, the DNA is TGTGCCAGCAGCTTAGATGTTAGCGGGGGTGGGGAGACCCAGTACTTC. Its translation is CASSLDVSGGGETQYF.

This clone was recorded once. V and J are TRBV7-9 and TRBJ1-1, with TRBD1 as a possible D gene (6 bases). The V gene lost 3 bases and the J gene lost 1 base, with 12 bases spanning the gap. This CDR3 is built from 15 residues. The germline V gene has CDR1 SEHNR and CDR2 FQNEAQ (reference sequence). The CDR3, as DNA: TGTGCCAGCAGCTTTCCTCCAGGGGCGAACACTGAAGCTTTCTTT. Protein: CASSFPPGANTEAFF. The full variable domain, in which reference TRBV7-9 and TRBJ1-1 provide the parts outside the CDR3, is DTGVSQNPRHKITKRGQNVTFRCDPISEHNRLYWYRQTLGQGPEFLTYFQNEAQLEKSRLLSDRFSAERPKGSFSTLEIQRTEQGDSAMYLCASSFPPGANTEAFFGQGTRLTVV.

The chain links TRBV6-5 to TRBJ2-7, with 7 bases aligning to TRBD1. With 2 bases clipped from V and 1 base from J, the junction kept 8 bases outside the gene matches. From germline, CDR1 is MNHEY and CDR2 SVGAGI. This CDR3 comprises 16 residues. CDR3 protein: CASSYQGQLPSYEQYF. DNA for the CDR3: TGTGCCAGCAGTTACCAGGGACAGCTACCGTCCTACGAGCAGTACTTC.

The chain employs TRBV29-1 and TRBJ2-1; D is possibly TRBD2 (5 bases). This CDR3 has 12 residues. Germline CDR1 and CDR2: SQVTM and ANQGSEA. V lost 2 bases and J lost 8, with 10 bases in between. CDR3 residues: CSVERGSDEQFF. Here the CDR3 DNA reads TGCAGCGTTGAAAGAGGGTCCGATGAGCAGTTCTTC.

Only a few counts were recorded for this clone. The chain employs TRBV6-6 and TRBJ2-3; 7 bases map to TRBD2. V trimming: 4 bases; J trimming: 6 bases; junction bases outside the gene matches: 7. There are 14 residues in the CDR3. The germline V gene encodes CDR1 MNHNY and CDR2 SVGAGI (reference sequence). CDR3 sequence (DNA): TGTGCCAGCAGTTGGGGCGGGGGTGGGGATACGCAGTATTTT. Translating it yields CASSWGGGGDTQYF.

The J gene is TRBJ2-7, the V gene TRBV19; 8 bases fit TRBD1. The CDR3 extends over 16 amino acids. Unmatched junction bases numbered 9, after V lost 2 bases and J lost 3 bases. CDR1 and CDR2 from the germline V gene are LNHDA and SQIVND (reference sequence). The CDR3, as DNA: TGTGCCAGTAGTATAACTGCGACAGGGGTTGGCTACGAGCAGTACTTC. Its protein product is CASSITATGVGYEQYF.

The CDR3 reads CASSPAFGGANYGYTF. CDR3 DNA: TGTGCCAGCAGCCCCGCCTTTGGGGGGGCTAACTATGGCTACACCTTC. The rearrangement links TRBV7-2 to TRBJ1-2, with a possible D match to TRBD1 (5 bases). The germline CDR1 and CDR2 sequences are SGHTA and FQGNSA. This CDR3 has 16 amino acids. V was pared by 5 bases and J by 0 bases, with 16 bases between.

The rearrangement joins TRBV6-5 to TRBJ2-1; D gene ambiguous. The CDR3 has 15 residues. Germline lookup yields CDR1 MNHEY and CDR2 SVGAGI. V was pared by 2 bases and J by 3 bases, with 11 bases between. CDR3 protein: CASSYPVADYNEQFF. The CDR3 nucleotides are TGTGCCAGCAGTTACCCCGTGGCAGACTACAATGAGCAGTTCTTC.